The source of this T cell receptor (beta chain) is a study of blood T cells in healthy people across ages. Russia was home to the donors, healthy Caucasian individuals aged about 6 to 100. Every donor gave approximately 10 milliliters of peripheral blood. After removal of 3 bases from V and 10 bases from J, the junction contained 6 bases not matched to a gene. From germline, CDR1 is SGHRS and CDR2 YFSETQ. This CDR3 spans 13 amino acids. The authors ran a second PCR of roughly 7 to 11 cycles using a sample-barcoded 5' primer and a J-beta primer mix. At least 2.5 million CDR3-containing paired-end reads were obtained per sample. Using its own MiXCR run on the 5' RACE reads, TCRdb lists one record per CDR3 protein. Altogether some 640,000 distinct CDR3 sequences are present, over 45% being singletons, with the ten largest covering around a third.

The chain uses TRBV5-1 and TRBJ1-4, with 7 bases identical to TRBD1. Sequencing input: blood. This TCR was sampled from an older woman in good health. The CDR3 DNA reads TGCGCCAGCAGCTCCGGACAGGAGGGAAAACTGTTTTTT. It codes for CASSSGQEGKLFF.